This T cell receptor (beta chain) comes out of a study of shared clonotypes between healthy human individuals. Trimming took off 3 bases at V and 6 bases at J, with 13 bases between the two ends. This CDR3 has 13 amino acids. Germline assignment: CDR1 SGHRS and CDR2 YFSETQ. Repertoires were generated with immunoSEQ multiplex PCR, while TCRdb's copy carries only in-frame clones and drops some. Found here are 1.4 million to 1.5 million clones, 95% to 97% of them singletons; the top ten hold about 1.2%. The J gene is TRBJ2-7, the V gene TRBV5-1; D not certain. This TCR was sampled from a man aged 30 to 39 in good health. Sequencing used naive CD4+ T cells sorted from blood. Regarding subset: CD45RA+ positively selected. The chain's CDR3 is CASSSLLLSEQYF. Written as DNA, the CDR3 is TGCGCCAGCAGCTCACTCCTTCTGTCCGAGCAGTACTTC.